A selection of T cell receptor beta chains follows, all from one sample in a study of response to subunit inactivated influenza vaccine. TCRdb called the RT-PCR reads again in MiXCR, with one record for every CDR3 protein. The sample holds around 600,000 distinct CDR3 sequences, about 11% seen once. These data also featured in a second study, about T cells expressing NK-cell markers.

Sequencing was performed on PBMCs from blood, taken on the day of vaccination. The source is a man aged 45-60 years who received an inactivated influenza vaccine. The conserved cysteine and the conserved F or W are not part of the CDR3 here. Expanded clones are given a class, and other clones once, few, many or no size at all.

V: TRBV20-1
size: few
CDR3: SARDARRNNYEQY

V: TRBV5-1
size: few
CDR3: ASSLDRGAAGYT

V: TRBV7-2
size: NA
CDR3: ASSLGPDRYRDGYT

V: TRBV20-1
size: few
CDR3: SAKETGIAHEQY

V: TRBV7-9
size: few
CDR3: ASSLALTGLNEKLF

V: TRBV28
size: NA
CDR3: ASTLGGRNEKLF

V: TRBV6-1
size: NA
CDR3: ASSAYSGSLDGNTIY

V: TRBV5-1
size: many
CDR3: ASSDPPSYEQY

V: TRBV25-1
size: few
CDR3: ASSVSGGANVLT

V: TRBV27
size: few
CDR3: ASSYYTTDTQY

V: TRBV10-3
size: few
CDR3: AIRLAGYDEQF

V: TRBV5-1
size: many
CDR3: ASSLVDSQETQY

V: TRBV27
size: NA
CDR3: ASRGTGIYNEQF

V: TRBV9
size: NA
CDR3: ARGFPGPEGYGYT

V: TRBV6-5
size: few
CDR3: ASSYYTGLSTDTQY

V: TRBV3-1
size: NA
CDR3: ASSQGVGLQGDTQY

V: TRBV25-1
size: few
CDR3: ASGKNYEQY